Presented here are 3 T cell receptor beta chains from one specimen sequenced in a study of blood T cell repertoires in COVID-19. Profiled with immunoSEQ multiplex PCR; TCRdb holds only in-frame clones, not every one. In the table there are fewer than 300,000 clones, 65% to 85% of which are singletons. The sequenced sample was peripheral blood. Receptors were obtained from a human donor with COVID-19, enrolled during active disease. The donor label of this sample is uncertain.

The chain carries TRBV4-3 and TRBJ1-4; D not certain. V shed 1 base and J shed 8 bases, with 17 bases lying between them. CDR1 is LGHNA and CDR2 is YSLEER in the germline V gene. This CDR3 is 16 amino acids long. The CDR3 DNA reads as TGCGCCAGCAGCCAAGGCCCCTCGGACGGGAGAGAAAAACTGTTTTTT. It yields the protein CASSQGPSDGREKLFF.

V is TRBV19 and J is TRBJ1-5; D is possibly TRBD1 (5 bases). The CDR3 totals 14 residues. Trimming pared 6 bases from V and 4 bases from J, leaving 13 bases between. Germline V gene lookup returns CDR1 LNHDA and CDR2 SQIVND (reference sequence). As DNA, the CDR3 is TGTGCCAGTAGGTCAACAGGAGAAAATCAGCCCCAGCATTTT. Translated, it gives CASRSTGENQPQHF.

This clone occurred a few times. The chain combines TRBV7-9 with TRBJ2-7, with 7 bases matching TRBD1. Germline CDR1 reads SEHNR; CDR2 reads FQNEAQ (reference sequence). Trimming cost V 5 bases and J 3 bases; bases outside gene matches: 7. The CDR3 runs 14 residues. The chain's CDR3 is CASSTGQLNYEQYF. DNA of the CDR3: TGTGCCAGCAGCACGGGACAGCTTAACTACGAGCAGTACTTC.